This TCR beta chain derives from a study of regulatory T cells in long-lasting Graves disease. Whole-study findings and limits: Whereas about a thousand public clonotypes were shared by new patients, persistent patients shared more, at some 2,500.

Time point denoted: persistent/refractory GD, antithyroid drugs over 5 years with positive TRAb. The TCR library was made from RNA extracted from PBMCs. In Xi'an, China, an endocrinology department was the source of patients. Into tubes containing EDTA, 8 to 9.5 milliliters of peripheral blood were drawn. J lost 0 bases, V lost 5 bases, and 6 bases had no gene match. Germline values: CDR1 SEHNR, CDR2 FQNEAQ (reference sequence). The CDR3 is 16 amino acids. As to this clonotype: The antigen remains unidentified.

CDR3 regions were amplified by Arm-PCR using iRepertoire HTBI primers to build TCR beta libraries. TCRdb re-derived calls from the multiplex PCR reads in MiXCR, one entry per CDR3 protein. Counted here are about 310,000 distinct CDR3 sequences, 22% occurring once; the ten biggest clones make up approximately 53%. The specimen was peripheral blood mononuclear cells (PBMCs), collected when the disease was refractory, from a patient treated with antithyroid drugs. The receptor was isolated from a female donor with Graves disease. The V and J genes are TRBV7-9 and TRBJ1-3; 8 bases align to TRBD1. CDR3 residues: CASSPGQGNSGNTIYF. In DNA form, the CDR3 reads TGTGCCAGCAGCCCCGGACAGGGTAACTCTGGAAACACCATATATTTT.